The clone carrying this T cell receptor (beta chain) showed up just a few times. The data stem from a study of blood T cell repertoires in COVID-19. Libraries were prepared by immunoSEQ multiplex PCR; TCRdb keeps only in-frame clonotypes and omits some of them. The table has more than 250,000 clones, around 89% seen once; the top ten hold less than 2%. From germline, CDR1 is MDHEN and CDR2 SYDVKM. With 5 bases removed from V and 5 bases from J, the gap between germline ends came to 13 bases. The CDR3 has 14 residues. Participant ages covered roughly 18 to 89 years across some 25 US areas. Clinical history reported by participants formed the basis on which cohorts were assigned.

This chain uses TRBV28 with TRBJ2-1, with D possibly TRBD2 on 6 matching bases. The sequence came from a woman aged 18-30 years with acute COVID-19. The specimen was PBMCs or T cells enriched from blood (not recorded which). The CDR3 bases are TGTGCCAGCAGTCTTATGGGCGGGGACAATGAGCAGTTCTTC. It yields the protein CASSLMGGDNEQFF.